This TCR beta chain was observed in a study of blood T cell repertoires in COVID-19. Whole-study context: Samples came from the United States, Italy and Spain, spanning acute and convalescent COVID-19. T cells, B-cell-depleted T cells, or PBMCs provided the cDNA or gDNA that served as material.

Per the study methods: It was from reference gene primer amplification that nucleated cell counts were estimated. Clones were sequenced by immunoSEQ multiplex PCR, and TCRdb holds only the in-frame ones, with some missing. V and J calls and clone size are as listed in that table; D and trimming were resolved from the DNA. The data hold around 70,000 clones, with 90% to 95% observed a single time. V was clipped by 5 bases and J by 8 bases; unmatched bases: 12. Germline V lookup: CDR1 SEHNR, CDR2 FQNEAQ (reference sequence). This CDR3 comprises 16 residues. Sequences were obtained from peripheral blood. The clonotype originates from a human donor in a cohort sampled during active COVID-19. This chain uses TRBV7-9 with TRBJ2-1; 10 bases fit TRBD2. CDR3 region: CASSPGSGGAYYEQFF. The CDR3 region has the DNA TGTGCCAGCAGCCCCGGAAGCGGGGGGGCTTACTATGAGCAGTTCTTC.